What follows are 24 T cell receptor beta chains derived from one specimen sequenced in a study of T cell repertoires in cytomegalovirus infection. Their antigen targets remain unknown. TCRdb re-derived calls from the reads in MiXCR, one entry per CDR3 protein. The sample has hundreds of thousands of distinct CDR3 sequences, more than 30% seen once; the top ten hold about a sixth. Sequences were derived from cultured PBMCs, sampled from culture after CMV antigen stimulation. The receptors derive from a human donor in good health (CMV status not recorded). Some clones in this sample may be carry-over from other donors' samples.

This clonotype was seen just once. This rearrangement joins TRBV19 to TRBJ1-1; 7 bases fit TRBD1. The V and J ends lost 7 bases and 3 bases, in that order; junction bases with no gene match: 8. Germline V gene lookup returns CDR1 LNHDA and CDR2 SQIVND (reference sequence). The CDR3 loop spans 14 amino acids. CDR3 sequence (DNA): TGTGCCAGTAAACTGGACAGGTCCCACACTGAAGCTTTCTTT. Its translation is CASKLDRSHTEAFF.

The J gene is TRBJ2-7, the V gene TRBV12-3 or TRBV12-4; no reliable D call. The ends were cut back, 3 bases at V and 0 bases at J, with 12 bases in the middle. This CDR3 is built from 15 residues. The CDR3, as DNA: TGTGCCAGCAGTTTCGGCGGCAGGTCCTCCTACGAGCAGTACGTC. Translation: CASSFGGRSSYEQYV.

The rearrangement uses TRBV12-5 and TRBJ2-2, with TRBD2 matching over 10 bases. V shed 6 bases, J shed 3 bases, and the junction held 7 bases outside the gene matches. This CDR3 comprises 16 residues. CDR1 and CDR2 from the germline V gene are LGHNT and FRNRAP. The DNA of the CDR3 is TGTGCTAGTGGCATCGGACTAGCGGACGACACCGGGGAGCTGTTTTTT. Amino acid sequence: CASGIGLADDTGELFF.

The genes are TRBV6-1 and TRBJ2-1, with D tentatively TRBD1 (6 bases). Germline V gene data show CDR1 as MNHNS and CDR2 as SASEGT. V lost 3 bases, J lost 7 bases, and 16 bases lay in between. This CDR3 is 15 amino acids long. CDR3 residues: CASSDLTGLANEQFF. The CDR3 DNA sequence: TGTGCCAGCAGTGACCTGACAGGCCTGGCGAATGAGCAGTTCTTC.

This clonotype occurred many times. This chain connects TRBV7-2 to TRBJ2-1; D remains unclear. The V gene lost 0 bases and the J gene lost 9 bases, with 9 bases spanning the gap. Germline CDR1 SGHTA, CDR2 FQGNSA. This CDR3 has 13 amino acids. CDR3: CASSLAAAVEQFF. The CDR3 region has the DNA TGTGCCAGCAGCTTAGCGGCCGCGGTTGAGCAGTTCTTC. Looking up the rest from reference TRBV7-2 and TRBJ2-1 gives the full variable domain: GAGVSQSPSNKVTEKGKDVELRCDPISGHTALYWYRQSLGQGLEFLIYFQGNSAPDKSGLPSDRFSAERTGGSVSTLTIQRTQQEDSAVYLCASSLAAAVEQFFGPGTRLTVL.

The chain couples TRBV7-8 to TRBJ2-1; 9 nucleotides line up with TRBD1. The trim removed 5 bases at V and 4 bases at J, leaving 6 bases unmatched. The CDR3 is 15 amino acids. Germline values: CDR1 SGHVS, CDR2 FQNEAQ. The CDR3 protein is CASSPRQGVYNEQFF. Written as DNA, the CDR3 is TGTGCCAGCAGCCCCCGACAGGGGGTTTACAATGAGCAGTTCTTC.

This clonotype has a single count. The chain joins TRBV7-8 to TRBJ2-7; D is uncertain. This CDR3 comprises 14 residues. Trimming removed 7 bases at V and 4 bases at J, with 17 bases between. The germline V gene has CDR1 SGHVS and CDR2 FQNEAQ. In DNA, the CDR3 is TGTGCCAGCATCCCTCCCGCGCGGCCATACGAGCAGTACGTC. Its protein is CASIPPARPYEQYV.

This sequence joins TRBV4-3 and TRBJ2-1, with D possibly matching TRBD2 (6 bases). Trimming took 3 bases from V and 15 from J, leaving 15 bases between them. The CDR3 is made up of 12 amino acids. Germline V gives CDR1 LGHNA, CDR2 YSLEER. Here the CDR3 DNA reads TGCGCCAGCAGCCAGTATGGACTACCGAGGTTCTTC. The encoded protein is CASSQYGLPRFF.

The rearrangement links TRBV28 to TRBJ2-1, with D tentatively TRBD2 (5 bases). V lost 6 bases to trimming and J lost 9 bases, with 18 bases between them. The CDR3 runs to 14 residues. Germline V gives CDR1 MDHEN, CDR2 SYDVKM. This chain's CDR3 is CASSPTGSPREQFF. The CDR3 DNA is TGTGCCAGCAGCCCAACGGGGTCTCCCCGTGAGCAGTTCTTC.

The J gene is TRBJ2-1, the V gene TRBV20-1; D uncertain. Germline lookup yields CDR1 DFQATT and CDR2 SNEGSKA (reference sequence). CDR3 length: 11 residues. Between the trimmed V and J ends, which lost 4 bases and 7 bases, there was a span of 8 bases. As DNA, the CDR3 is TGCAGTGCTATTATGGGGAATGAGCAGTTCTTC. It specifies CSAIMGNEQFF.

V is TRBV9 and J is TRBJ2-5; 7 nucleotides match TRBD1. Germline CDR1 and CDR2: SGDLS and YYNGEE. The CDR3 has 15 residues. The trim removed 4 bases at V and 5 bases at J, leaving 11 bases unmatched. CDR3 DNA sequence: TGTGCCAGCAGCCTCCGACAGGGTATGGGGGAGACCCAGTACTTC. Its protein is CASSLRQGMGETQYF.

V usage is TRBV19 and J usage is TRBJ1-1, with D possibly being TRBD1 (5 bases). CDR3 size: 14 residues. CDR1 and CDR2 from the germline V gene are LNHDA and SQIVND (reference sequence). V dropped 1 base and J dropped 1 base, with 7 bases sitting between them. CDR3 amino acids: CASSIGGGNTEAFF. DNA of the CDR3: TGTGCCAGTAGTATAGGTGGGGGGAACACTGAAGCTTTCTTT.

This clonotype has more than one count but fewer than ten. This chain joins TRBV5-4 and TRBJ2-1, with D unclear. Germline V gene sequence: CDR1 SGHNT, CDR2 YYREEE (reference sequence). CDR3 size: 13 residues. Trimming pared 6 bases from V and 5 bases from J, leaving 12 bases between. CDR3: CASTPFDDNEQFF. In nucleotides, the CDR3 is TGTGCCAGCACACCATTTGACGACAATGAGCAGTTCTTC.

The V gene is TRBV19, the J gene TRBJ2-3, with 7 bases fitting TRBD2. The CDR3 contains 15 residues. Germline V gene data show CDR1 as LNHDA and CDR2 as SQIVND (reference sequence). J gave up 6 bases and V 9 bases, and 15 bases lay outside the gene matches. The CDR3 bases are TGTGCCAGCCCGGGAACGGGGCGGGAGAGTGATACGCAGTATTTT. It encodes CASPGTGRESDTQYF.

This chain joins TRBV7-9 and TRBJ2-1; a weak D match, TRBD1 (5 bases). Trimming cost V 4 bases and J 6 bases, with 13 bases left between them. Per the germline V gene, CDR1 is SEHNR and CDR2 is FQNEAQ (reference sequence). The CDR3 is 14 amino acids. The CDR3 here is CASSSGYSLNEQFF. For the CDR3, the DNA is TGTGCCAGCAGCTCAGGGTACAGCCTCAATGAGCAGTTCTTC.

The genes are TRBV9 and TRBJ2-7; D is undetermined. V was shortened by 2 bases and J by 0 bases, with 9 bases between the two germline ends. Germline CDR1 reads SGDLS; CDR2 reads YYNGEE. The CDR3 consists of 14 residues. CDR3 sequence (DNA): TGTGCCAGCAGCGTCGCCAGGAGCTCCTACGAGCAGTACTTC. As protein: CASSVARSSYEQYF.

J is TRBJ2-1 and V is TRBV5-1; D gene ambiguous. The CDR3 is made up of 14 amino acids. CDR1 and CDR2 (germline): SGHRS, YFSETQ. The germline V and J ends were trimmed by 0 bases and 0 bases, with 4 bases remaining between them. CDR3 in DNA: TGCGCCAGCAGCTTGGTTCGCTCCTACAATGAGCAGTTCTTC. It encodes CASSLVRSYNEQFF.

The chain is built from TRBV19 and TRBJ1-5, with D unclear. CDR3 length: 16 amino acids. V lost 1 base and J lost 6, with 16 bases in between. Germline V gene data show CDR1 as LNHDA and CDR2 as SQIVND (reference sequence). CDR3 residues: CASSIGPGRTGQPQHF. DNA for the CDR3: TGTGCCAGTAGTATAGGTCCGGGGAGGACGGGTCAGCCCCAGCATTTT.

This clonotype was counted only a few times. This chain uses TRBV7-2 with TRBJ2-2; 7 nucleotides line up with TRBD2. V was pared by 0 bases and J by 1 base, with 2 bases of the junction left unmatched. The CDR3 consists of 16 residues. In germline, CDR1 is SGHTA, CDR2 FQGNSA. CDR3 sequence reads: CASSLAGGGNTGELFF. The CDR3 DNA follows: TGTGCCAGCAGCTTAGCGGGCGGGGGGAACACCGGGGAGCTGTTTTTT.

The genes are TRBV25-1 and TRBJ2-3, with D unclear. The CDR3 runs 12 residues. V was pared by 3 bases and J by 4 bases, with 5 bases between. Germline V gives CDR1 MGHDK, CDR2 SYGVNS. The chain's CDR3 is CASSDFSDTQYF. The CDR3 DNA follows: TGTGCCAGCAGTGATTTTTCAGATACGCAGTATTTT.

The table lists this clonotype with many counts. The gene calls are TRBV12-3 or TRBV12-4 and TRBJ2-7; maybe TRBD1 (6 bases). V lost 5 bases and J 2 bases, leaving 10 bases between the germline ends. This CDR3 contains 13 residues. Here the CDR3 reads CASSPTGTYEQYF. The CDR3 region has the DNA TGTGCCAGCAGTCCTACAGGGACCTACGAGCAGTACTTC.

In its sample, this clonotype was seen once. The gene calls are TRBV6-6 and TRBJ2-7; D may be TRBD1 (6 bases). The CDR3 consists of 14 residues. CDR1 and CDR2 (germline): MNHNY, SVGAGI (reference sequence). V was shortened by 7 bases and J by 3 bases, with 16 bases between the two germline ends. CDR3 coding DNA: TGTGCCAGCAAGCTCCGGGACACCCTCTACGAGCAGTACGTC. Translating it yields CASKLRDTLYEQYV.

As concerns this clonotype: Possible read error: a much larger clone is one base away. V and J are TRBV7-2 and TRBJ1-4; D unresolved. The length of the CDR3 is 16 residues. Germline V lookup: CDR1 SGHTA, CDR2 FQGNSA. The CDR3 is CASSRSPAATNEKLLF. The DNA of the CDR3 is TGTGCCAGCAGCCGATCCCCCGCAGCAACTAATGAAAAACTGCTTTTT.

The V and J genes are TRBV2 and TRBJ1-2; 7 positions match TRBD1. With V trimmed by 1 base and J by 4 bases, 3 bases remained unmatched. Germline V gene lookup returns CDR1 SNHLY and CDR2 FYNNEI. The CDR3 runs 14 residues. The DNA of the CDR3 is TGTGCCAGCAGTGAAGGGCAGGGGGGCTATGGCTACACCTTC. This gives the protein CASSEGQGGYGYTF.